Presented here are 25 T cell receptor beta chains from one specimen sequenced in a study of spatial heterogeneity in lung cancer. Whole-study results and caveats: Expanded intratumoral alpha and beta TCR counts tracked tumor mutation counts.

Antigens for these TCRs are unknown. Time point meaning: sample taken at primary tumor resection. One entry per CDR3 protein results from TCRdb running MiXCR on the 5' RACE reads. The table lists under 6,000 distinct CDR3 sequences, approximately 5.8% of them singletons, with about a third in the top ten. Sample: lung tumor tissue, taken at surgery. The source of these receptors is a female donor with early-stage non-small cell lung cancer.

Many counts were recorded for this clonotype. This beta chain turned up in a library designed for alpha chains; as an off-target read, its abundance says little. The J gene is TRBJ1-4, the V gene TRBV6-6, with a possible D match to TRBD1 (5 bases). The V gene lost 5 bases and the J gene lost 6 bases, with 13 bases spanning the gap. The CDR3 length is 14 residues. The germline V gene has CDR1 MNHNY and CDR2 SVGAGI (reference sequence). CDR3 DNA sequence: TGTGCCAGCAGTGACAGCCAGCGCCATGAAAAACTGTTTTTT. This sequence encodes CASSDSQRHEKLFF.

This clonotype came up many times. A library prepared for alpha chains yielded this beta chain as an off-target read; its size is of little meaning. The chain recombines TRBV7-2 with TRBJ2-1, with TRBD2 as a possible D gene (5 bases). This CDR3 comprises 16 residues. Germline CDR1 is SGHTA and CDR2 is FQGNSA. Trimming pared 3 bases from V and 0 bases from J, leaving 12 bases between. The CDR3 nucleotides are TGTGCCAGCAGCTTCTCTAGCATGCGCTCCTACAATGAGCAGTTCTTC. This sequence encodes CASSFSSMRSYNEQFF.

This clonotype has a count of ten or more. This beta chain is an off-target read within a library intended for alpha chains, so its frequency means little. The chain joins TRBV20-1 to TRBJ2-1; TRBD2 is a possible D gene (6 bases). Germline-derived CDR1 and CDR2 are DFQATT and SNEGSKA (reference sequence). This CDR3 is built from 13 residues. In DNA form, the CDR3 reads TGCAGGGGAATGGGGGGAGCCTACAATGAGCAGTTCTTC. Translated, it gives CRGMGGAYNEQFF.

This clonotype was seen ten or more times. As an off-target read in a library built for alpha chains, this beta chain has a frequency of little significance. The chain combines TRBV12-5 with TRBJ1-2; D ambiguous. Between the trimmed V and J ends, which lost 6 bases and 4 bases, there was a span of 18 bases. CDR1 and CDR2 from the germline V gene are LGHNT and FRNRAP. The CDR3 spans 15 residues. The CDR3 protein is CASGPNPGKLYGYTF. DNA for the CDR3: TGTGCTAGTGGCCCTAACCCTGGAAAGCTCTATGGCTACACCTTC. Full variable domain (rest looked up from reference TRBV12-5 and TRBJ1-2): DARVTQTPRHKVTEMGQEVTMRCQPILGHNTVFWYRQTMMQGLELLAYFRNRAPLDDSGMPKDRFSAEMPDATLATLKIQPSEPRDSAVYFCASGPNPGKLYGYTFGSGTRLTVV.

This clonotype was counted at least ten times. This beta chain is an unintended read in a library built for alpha chains; its size means little. The CDR3 here is CASSFLPGQGGQYV. As DNA, the CDR3 is TGTGCCAGCAGCTTTCTTCCGGGGCAGGGCGGGCAGTACGTC. The V gene is TRBV5-6, the J gene TRBJ2-7; tentatively, D is TRBD1 or TRBD2 (5 bases each). V was clipped by 2 bases and J by 9 bases, with 18 bases between them. The CDR3 totals 14 residues. Germline assignment: CDR1 SGHDT and CDR2 YYEEEE.

In its sample, this clonotype was seen many times. With the library built for alpha chains, this beta chain is off target and its frequency is not meaningful. This sequence joins TRBV5-5 and TRBJ2-1, with 10 bases fitting TRBD2. Germline CDR1 reads SGHKS; CDR2 reads YYEKEE (reference sequence). This CDR3 region has 16 residues. V lost 7 bases, J lost 4 bases, and 11 bases stayed unmatched. The DNA of the CDR3 is TGTGCCAGCGGACAATCACCGGGACTAGCGTACAATGAGCAGTTCTTC. This sequence encodes CASGQSPGLAYNEQFF.

This clonotype occurred many times. Since the library was made to target alpha chains, this beta chain is a stray read and its abundance is not meaningful. The rearrangement joins TRBV4-1 to TRBJ1-6, with D maybe TRBD1 (6 bases). The CDR3 loop spans 16 amino acids. V was cut by 0 bases and J by 7 bases, with 13 bases left in between. Germline-derived CDR1 and CDR2 are MGHRA and YSYEKL. Here the CDR3 DNA reads TGCGCCAGCAGCCAAGATGGCACAGGGCTAAATTCACCCCTCCACTTT. This sequence encodes CASSQDGTGLNSPLHF.

Many counts were recorded for this clonotype. This beta chain is a stray read from a library made for alpha chains; its abundance is not meaningful. The rearrangement links TRBV28 to TRBJ1-5; 9 positions match TRBD1. Germline V gives CDR1 MDHEN, CDR2 SYDVKM. V trimming: 6 bases; J trimming: 6 bases; junction bases outside the gene matches: 9. The CDR3 is 15 amino acids. The CDR3 DNA follows: TGTGCCAGCAGCTCTACAGGGGGCGCGGTTCAGCCCCAGCATTTT. As protein: CASSSTGGAVQPQHF.

At least ten counts were recorded for this clonotype. The size of this beta chain means little, since it is a stray read in a library made for alpha chains. The chain employs TRBV29-1 and TRBJ2-7; TRBD1 matches at 8 bases. The germline CDR1 and CDR2 sequences are SQVTM and ANQGSEA. This CDR3 spans 12 amino acids. V lost 5 bases, J lost 7 bases, and 7 bases stayed unmatched. The CDR3 DNA reads as TGCAGCGTTTCGCCGGACAGGGTTGAGCAGTACTTC. Its translation: CSVSPDRVEQYF.

The table lists this clonotype with many counts. As an off-target read in a library built for alpha chains, this beta chain has a frequency of little significance. The chain combines TRBV5-1 with TRBJ2-5; 8 bases line up with TRBD2. With V trimmed by 0 bases and J by 4 bases, 2 bases remained unmatched. In germline, CDR1 is SGHRS, CDR2 YFSETQ. The CDR3 runs 14 residues. The CDR3 reads CASSLAGLAETQYF. CDR3 coding DNA: TGCGCCAGCAGCTTGGCCGGACTAGCAGAGACCCAGTACTTC.

This clonotype has ten or more counts. One end of the junction varies from germline; a read error may be responsible. This beta chain is an off-target read within a library intended for alpha chains, so its frequency means little. The genes are TRBV25-1 and TRBJ1-1, with D possibly TRBD1 on 6 matching bases. The V gene's germline CDR1 is MGHDK and CDR2 SYGVNS. The CDR3 sequence is 8 residues long. Here the CDR3 reads CASSGGHF. In DNA form, the CDR3 reads TGTGCCAGCAGCGGGGGACACTTT.

This clonotype was counted ten times or more. With the library built for alpha chains, this beta chain is off target and its frequency is not meaningful. This chain joins TRBV20-1 and TRBJ2-1; D may be TRBD2 (6 bases). The CDR3 is 14 residues long. Germline assignment: CDR1 DFQATT and CDR2 SNEGSKA (reference sequence). Trimming cost V 0 bases and J 8 bases, with 14 bases left between them. CDR3 nucleotide sequence: TGCAGTGCTAGAGATAATCGAGGGAGGCATGAGCAGTTCTTC. Protein product: CSARDNRGRHEQFF.

This clonotype was seen at least ten times. As an off-target read in a library built for alpha chains, this beta chain has a frequency of little significance. The chain couples TRBV7-8 to TRBJ1-1; no clear D. V dropped 5 bases and J dropped 1 base, with 2 bases sitting between them. Germline CDR1 and CDR2: SGHVS and FQNEAQ. This CDR3 has 11 amino acids. The chain's CDR3 is CASSENTEAFF. The CDR3 DNA is TGTGCCAGCAGCGAGAACACTGAAGCTTTCTTT. Combining the CDR3 with reference TRBV7-8 and TRBJ1-1 gives the whole variable domain GAGVSQSPRYKVAKRGQDVALRCDPISGHVSLFWYQQALGQGPEFLTYFQNEAQLDKSGLPSDRFFAERPEGSVSTLKIQRTQQEDSAVYLCASSENTEAFFGQGTRLTVV.

Note on this clonotype: This beta chain is an off-target read within a library intended for alpha chains, so its frequency means little. The chain joins TRBV5-1 to TRBJ2-5; D is undetermined. The CDR3 length is 12 residues. Deletions cut 4 bases from V and 4 bases from J, with 8 bases between. CDR1 is SGHRS, CDR2 YFSETQ, per germline. This CDR3 is CASSPSGETQYF. For the CDR3, the DNA is TGCGCCAGCAGCCCGAGTGGAGAGACCCAGTACTTC.

In its sample, this clonotype was seen many times. This beta chain turned up in a library designed for alpha chains; as an off-target read, its abundance says little. The chain is built from TRBV11-2 and TRBJ2-1; maybe TRBD2 (6 bases). The germline V gene encodes CDR1 SGHAT and CDR2 FQNNGV. Trimming took 5 bases from V and 8 from J, leaving 13 bases between them. The CDR3 has 13 residues. DNA of the CDR3: TGTGCCAGCAGCCCCGGGACTTTAGATGAGCAGTTCTTC. This translates into CASSPGTLDEQFF.

In its sample, this clonotype is medium-sized. Little can be read into the size of this beta chain, an off-target read in a library designed for alpha chains. The chain is built from TRBV12-3 or TRBV12-4 and TRBJ2-5; D may be TRBD1 (6 bases). V was trimmed by 4 bases and J by 2 bases, leaving 14 bases between them. The length of the CDR3 is 15 residues. The CDR3 here is CASSYTGDIQETQYF. DNA of the CDR3: TGTGCCAGCAGTTATACCGGGGACATACAAGAGACCCAGTACTTC.

This clonotype was seen repeatedly, ten times or more. A junction boundary mismatches the germline segment, possibly from a read error. Being off target in a library aimed at alpha chains, this beta chain has a size of little meaning. The chain links TRBV7-9 to TRBJ2-2; D might be TRBD2 (5 bases). This CDR3 comprises 16 residues. Germline lookup yields CDR1 SEHNR and CDR2 FQNEAQ (reference sequence). In DNA form, the CDR3 reads TGTGCCAGCAGCTTAGGATTGGGGAGAGGCACCTGGGAGCTGTTTTTT. This codes for CASSLGLGRGTWELFF.

This clonotype was counted at least ten times. This beta chain is a stray read from a library made for alpha chains; its abundance is not meaningful. The V and J genes are TRBV5-6 and TRBJ1-1; D is unresolved. CDR3 length equals 13 residues. The germline gives CDR1 SGHDT, CDR2 YYEEEE. Trimming removed 1 base from V and 5 bases from J, with 9 bases in between. The DNA for the CDR3 is TGTGCCAGCAGCTTGTACGGGCCAACTGAAGCTTTCTTT. Its protein product is CASSLYGPTEAFF. Full variable domain (remainder filled in from reference TRBV5-6 and TRBJ1-1): DAGVTQSPTHLIKTRGQQVTLRCSPKSGHDTVSWYQQALGQGPQFIFQYYEEEERQRGNFPDRFSGHQFPNYSSELNVNALLLGDSALYLCASSLYGPTEAFFGQGTRLTVV.

This clonotype was observed a few times. The library was designed around alpha chains, so this beta chain is a stray read whose abundance carries little weight. The V and J genes are TRBV5-4 and TRBJ1-2, with a tentative D call TRBD1 (6 bases). V dropped 4 bases and J dropped 4 bases, with 17 bases sitting between them. CDR1 and CDR2 from the germline V gene are SGHNT and YYREEE (reference sequence). The CDR3 totals 15 residues. For the CDR3, the DNA is TGTGCCAGCAGCGCCACAGGGAGGAAGGGCTATGGCTACACCTTC. Its protein product is CASSATGRKGYGYTF.

This clonotype was seen repeatedly, ten times or more. Because this beta chain is a stray read in a library intended to capture alpha chains, its abundance should not be given much weight. This rearrangement joins TRBV28 to TRBJ2-7; D is uncertain. The V end lost 6 bases, the J end lost 3 bases, and 15 bases lay between the germline ends. The CDR3 has 14 amino acids. In germline, CDR1 is MDHEN, CDR2 SYDVKM. In DNA form, the CDR3 reads TGTGCCAGCAGAACCTTGGACGGGTTCTACGAGCAGTACTTC. It specifies CASRTLDGFYEQYF.

At least ten counts were recorded for this clonotype. In a library made to pick up alpha chains, this beta chain is a stray read with a size that means little. This chain connects TRBV7-9 to TRBJ2-5; D remains ambiguous. Trimming removed 7 bases at V and 3 bases at J, with 18 bases between. In germline, CDR1 is SEHNR, CDR2 FQNEAQ (reference sequence). The CDR3 sequence is 15 residues long. For the CDR3, the DNA is TGTGCCAGCACCCAGGCCGGCCGATTGAAAGAGACCCAGTACTTC. Its protein is CASTQAGRLKETQYF.

Within the sample, this clonotype is medium-sized. Being off target in a library aimed at alpha chains, this beta chain has a size of little meaning. The rearrangement joins TRBV2 to TRBJ2-1, with 7 bases that match TRBD1. The CDR3 is 12 residues long. The trim removed 4 bases at V and 8 bases at J, leaving 2 bases unmatched. Looked up from germline, CDR1 is SNHLY and CDR2 is FYNNEI. CDR3 residues: CASSAQGYEQFF. In DNA form, the CDR3 reads TGTGCCAGCAGTGCACAGGGGTATGAGCAGTTCTTC.

This clonotype was seen repeatedly, ten times or more. In a library made to pick up alpha chains, this beta chain is a stray read with a size that means little. This chain links TRBV7-8 with TRBJ2-1, with TRBD1 identical over 7 bases. The CDR3 has 16 residues. The trim removed 5 bases at V and 2 bases at J, leaving 9 bases unmatched. CDR1 and CDR2 from the germline V gene are SGHVS and FQNEAQ. The DNA of the CDR3 is TGTGCCAGCAGCATAGAGGGCGACAGGGCCTACAATGAGCAGTTCTTC. Its protein product is CASSIEGDRAYNEQFF.

This clonotype came up many times. Since it is a stray read in a library aimed at alpha chains, this beta chain has a size that is not meaningful. The chain joins TRBV12-5 to TRBJ2-7; the match to TRBD1 covers 10 bases. The CDR3 consists of 19 residues. J was trimmed by 3 bases and V by 7 bases; bases with no gene match: 21. Looked up from germline, CDR1 is LGHNT and CDR2 is FRNRAP. The CDR3 nucleotides are TGTGCTAGTGCCTCGGGGGGACAGGGGCGTCGGTTGGCACGCTACGAGCAGTACTTC. Its protein product is CASASGGQGRRLARYEQYF. Using reference TRBV12-5 and TRBJ2-7 for the parts outside the CDR3, the full variable domain is DARVTQTPRHKVTEMGQEVTMRCQPILGHNTVFWYRQTMMQGLELLAYFRNRAPLDDSGMPKDRFSAEMPDATLATLKIQPSEPRDSAVYFCASASGGQGRRLARYEQYFGPGTRLTVT.

This clonotype is labeled medium-sized. With the library built for alpha chains, this beta chain is off target and its frequency is not meaningful. The rearrangement joins TRBV28 to TRBJ2-7; TRBD2 agrees at 7 bases. Germline V gene data show CDR1 as MDHEN and CDR2 as SYDVKM. J was trimmed by 2 bases and V by 5 bases; bases with no gene match: 3. This CDR3 has 13 amino acids. The CDR3 nucleotides read TGTGCCAGCAGTCCGCGGGAGCCCTACGAGCAGTACTTC. As protein: CASSPREPYEQYF.